The clone carrying this TCR beta chain occurred a few times. The antigen is unknown. Germline loops: CDR1 GTSNPN, CDR2 SVGIG (reference sequence). The CDR3 runs to 13 residues. The ends were cut back, 2 bases at V and 6 bases at J, with 13 bases in the middle. Profiling relied on immunoSEQ multiplex PCR, and the TCRdb table lists in-frame clones only, not all of them. This sample has tens of thousands of clones, with 80% to 90% found just once. The sample comes from a study of T cell responses to AZD1222 COVID-19 vaccine. Points from the study as a whole: Clonal diversity was possibly underestimated, and white British individuals and females predominated among donors.

Sequenced here: peripheral blood, sampled 28 days after the second AZD1222 dose. This sequence was found in an adult who received the AZD1222 COVID-19 vaccine. This sequence joins TRBV30 and TRBJ1-1, with unresolved D. This CDR3 is CAWSRLRDAEAFF. CDR3 nucleotides: TGTGCCTGGAGTCGTCTCCGGGATGCTGAAGCTTTCTTT.